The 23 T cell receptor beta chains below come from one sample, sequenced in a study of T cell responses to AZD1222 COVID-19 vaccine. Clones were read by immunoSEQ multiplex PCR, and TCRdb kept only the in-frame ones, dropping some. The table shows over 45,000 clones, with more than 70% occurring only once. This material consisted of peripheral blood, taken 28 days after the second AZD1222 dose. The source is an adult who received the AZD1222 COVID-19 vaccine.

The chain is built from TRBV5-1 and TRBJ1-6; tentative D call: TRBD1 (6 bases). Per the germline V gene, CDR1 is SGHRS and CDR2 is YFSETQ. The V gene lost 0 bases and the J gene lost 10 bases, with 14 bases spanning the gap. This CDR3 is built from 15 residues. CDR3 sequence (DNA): TGCGCCAGCAGCTTGGTTTGGCAGGGGTTGTCACCCCTCCACTTT. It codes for CASSLVWQGLSPLHF. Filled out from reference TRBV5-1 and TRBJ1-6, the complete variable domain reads KAGVTQTPRYLIKTRGQQVTLSCSPISGHRSVSWYQQTPGQGLQFLFEYFSETQRNKGNFPGRFSGRQFSNSRSEMNVSTLELGDSALYLCASSLVWQGLSPLHFGNGTRLTVT.

The CDR3 nucleotides are TGTGCCAGCAGTGTAAGGGTGGGGCCCCAGCATTTT. This translates into CASSVRVGPQHF. The chain is built from TRBV12-3 or TRBV12-4 and TRBJ1-5; the D is unclear. The ends were cut back, 5 bases at V and 9 bases at J, with 11 bases in the middle. This CDR3 comprises 12 residues.

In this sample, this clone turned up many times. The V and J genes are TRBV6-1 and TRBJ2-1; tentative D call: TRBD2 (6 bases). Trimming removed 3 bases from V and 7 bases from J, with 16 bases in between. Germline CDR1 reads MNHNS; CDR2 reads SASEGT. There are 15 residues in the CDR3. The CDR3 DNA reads TGTGCCAGCAGTGATAGCGGAGAAGAGGTGAATGAGCAGTTCTTC. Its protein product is CASSDSGEEVNEQFF.

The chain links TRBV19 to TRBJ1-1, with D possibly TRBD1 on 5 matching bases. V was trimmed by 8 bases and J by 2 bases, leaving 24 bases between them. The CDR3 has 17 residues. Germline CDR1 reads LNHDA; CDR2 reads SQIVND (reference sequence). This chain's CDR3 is CASRDPGTVGLNTEAFF. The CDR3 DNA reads TGTGCCAGTCGAGACCCCGGGACCGTCGGTTTAAACACTGAAGCTTTCTTT.

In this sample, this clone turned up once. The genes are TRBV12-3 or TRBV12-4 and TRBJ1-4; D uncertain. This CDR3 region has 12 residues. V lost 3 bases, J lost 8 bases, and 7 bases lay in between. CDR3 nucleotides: TGTGCCAGCAGTTTGAGGCAGGAAAAACTGTTTTTT. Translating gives CASSLRQEKLFF.

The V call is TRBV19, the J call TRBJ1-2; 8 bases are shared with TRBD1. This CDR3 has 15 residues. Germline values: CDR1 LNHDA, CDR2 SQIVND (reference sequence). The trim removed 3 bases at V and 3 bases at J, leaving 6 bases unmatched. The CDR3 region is CASSITGQGDYGYTF. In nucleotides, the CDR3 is TGTGCCAGTAGTATTACTGGACAGGGCGACTATGGCTACACCTTC.

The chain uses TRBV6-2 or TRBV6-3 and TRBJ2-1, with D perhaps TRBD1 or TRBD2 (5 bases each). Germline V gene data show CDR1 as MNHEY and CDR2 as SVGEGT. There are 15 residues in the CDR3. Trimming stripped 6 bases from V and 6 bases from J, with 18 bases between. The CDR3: CASSQGRNFGNEQFF. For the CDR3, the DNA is TGTGCCAGCAGCCAGGGACGGAACTTCGGCAATGAGCAGTTCTTC.

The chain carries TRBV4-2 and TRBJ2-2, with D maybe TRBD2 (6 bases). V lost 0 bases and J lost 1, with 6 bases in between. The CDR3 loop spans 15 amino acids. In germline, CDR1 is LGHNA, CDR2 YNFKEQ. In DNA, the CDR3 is TGTGCCAGCAGCCAAGAGGGGGGGAACACCGGGGAGCTGTTTTTT. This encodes CASSQEGGNTGELFF.

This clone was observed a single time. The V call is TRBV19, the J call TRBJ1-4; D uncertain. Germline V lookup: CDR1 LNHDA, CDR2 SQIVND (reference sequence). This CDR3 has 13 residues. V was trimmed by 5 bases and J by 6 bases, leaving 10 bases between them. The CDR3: CASSLMVDEKLFF. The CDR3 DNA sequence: TGTGCCAGTAGTCTCATGGTTGATGAAAAACTGTTTTTT.

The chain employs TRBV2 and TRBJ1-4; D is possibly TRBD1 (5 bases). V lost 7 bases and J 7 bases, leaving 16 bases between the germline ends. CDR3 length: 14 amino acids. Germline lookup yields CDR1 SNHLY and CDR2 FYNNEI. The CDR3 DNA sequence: TGTGCCAGCACCGAAGGGCAGGGTCGTGAAAAACTGTTTTTT. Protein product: CASTEGQGREKLFF.

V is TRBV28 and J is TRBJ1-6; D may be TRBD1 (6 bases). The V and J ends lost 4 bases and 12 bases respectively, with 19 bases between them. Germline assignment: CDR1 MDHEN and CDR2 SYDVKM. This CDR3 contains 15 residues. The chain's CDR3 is CASSSQQWGGRPLHF. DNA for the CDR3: TGTGCCAGCAGTTCCCAGCAGTGGGGGGGCCGACCCCTCCACTTT.

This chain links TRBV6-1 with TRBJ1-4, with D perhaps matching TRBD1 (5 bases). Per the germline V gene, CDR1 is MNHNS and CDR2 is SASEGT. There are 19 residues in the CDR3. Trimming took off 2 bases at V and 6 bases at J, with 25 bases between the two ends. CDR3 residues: CASSERWRWRDERDEKLFF. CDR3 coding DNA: TGTGCCAGCAGTGAAAGGTGGAGGTGGCGGGACGAAAGAGATGAAAAACTGTTTTTT.

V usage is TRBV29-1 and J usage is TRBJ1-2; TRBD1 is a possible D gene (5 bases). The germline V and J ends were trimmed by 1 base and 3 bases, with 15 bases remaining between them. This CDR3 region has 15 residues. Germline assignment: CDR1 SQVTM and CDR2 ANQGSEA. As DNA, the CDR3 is TGCAGCGTTGAAGGGCTCCCAGGGTTGGACTATGGCTACACCTTC. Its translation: CSVEGLPGLDYGYTF.

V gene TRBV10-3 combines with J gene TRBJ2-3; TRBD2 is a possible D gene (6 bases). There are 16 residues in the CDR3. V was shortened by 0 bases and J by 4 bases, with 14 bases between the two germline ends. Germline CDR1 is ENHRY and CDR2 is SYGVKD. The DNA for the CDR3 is TGTGCCATCAGTGAGTCCGCGGGGCGAGCGTCAGATACGCAGTATTTT. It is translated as CAISESAGRASDTQYF.

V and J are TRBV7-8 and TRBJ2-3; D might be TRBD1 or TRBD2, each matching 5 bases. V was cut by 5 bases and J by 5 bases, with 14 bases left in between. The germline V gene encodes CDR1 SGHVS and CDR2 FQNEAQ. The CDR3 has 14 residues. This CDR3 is CASSLSRGLDTQYF. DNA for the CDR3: TGTGCCAGCAGCCTAAGCCGGGGCTTAGATACGCAGTATTTT.

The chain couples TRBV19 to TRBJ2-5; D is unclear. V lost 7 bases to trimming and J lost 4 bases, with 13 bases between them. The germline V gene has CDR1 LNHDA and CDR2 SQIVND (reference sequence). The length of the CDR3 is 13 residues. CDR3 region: CASKGRSLETQYF. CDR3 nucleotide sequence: TGTGCCAGTAAGGGTAGGAGTCTAGAGACCCAGTACTTC.

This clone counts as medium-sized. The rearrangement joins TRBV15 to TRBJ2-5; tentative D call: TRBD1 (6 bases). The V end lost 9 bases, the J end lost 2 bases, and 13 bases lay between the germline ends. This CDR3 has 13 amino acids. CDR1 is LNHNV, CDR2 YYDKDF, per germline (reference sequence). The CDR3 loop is CATWDNLQETQYF. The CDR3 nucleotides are TGTGCCACTTGGGACAATTTACAAGAGACCCAGTACTTC.

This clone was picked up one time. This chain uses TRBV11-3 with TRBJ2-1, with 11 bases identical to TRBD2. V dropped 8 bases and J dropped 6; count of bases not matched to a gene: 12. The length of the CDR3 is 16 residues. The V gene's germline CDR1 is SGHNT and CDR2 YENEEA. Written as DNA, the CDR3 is TGTGCCAGCGAGTTAGGTCGACTAGCGGGAAGCAATGAGCAGTTCTTC. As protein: CASELGRLAGSNEQFF.

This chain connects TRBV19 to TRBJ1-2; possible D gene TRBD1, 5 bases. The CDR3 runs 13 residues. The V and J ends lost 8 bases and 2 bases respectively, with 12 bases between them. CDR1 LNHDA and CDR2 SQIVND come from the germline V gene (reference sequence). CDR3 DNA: TGTGCCAGTGGGGGACGGTCGAACTATGGCTACACCTTC. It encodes CASGGRSNYGYTF.

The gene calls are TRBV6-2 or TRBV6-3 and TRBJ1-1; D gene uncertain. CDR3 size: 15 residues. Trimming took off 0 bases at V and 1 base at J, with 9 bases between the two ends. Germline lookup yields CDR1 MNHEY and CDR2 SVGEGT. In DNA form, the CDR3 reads TGTGCCAGCAGTTACTCGAGGTACGAGAACACTGAAGCTTTCTTT. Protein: CASSYSRYENTEAFF.

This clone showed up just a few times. The CDR3 nucleotides read TGTGCCAGCAGCCAATTAGTCGGCGATGAGCAGTTCTTC. This sequence encodes CASSQLVGDEQFF. The rearrangement joins TRBV3-1 (or the pseudogene TRBV3-2) to TRBJ2-1, with D uncertain. CDR1 is LGHDT and CDR2 is YNNKEL in the germline V gene (reference sequence). Trimming removed 2 bases at V and 8 bases at J, with 10 bases between. This CDR3 contains 13 residues.

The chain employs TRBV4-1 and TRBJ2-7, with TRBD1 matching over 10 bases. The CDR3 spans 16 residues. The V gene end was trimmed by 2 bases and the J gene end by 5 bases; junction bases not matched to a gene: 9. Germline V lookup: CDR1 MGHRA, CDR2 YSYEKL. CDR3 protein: CASSQPKGTGADEQYF. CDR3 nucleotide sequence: TGCGCCAGCAGCCAACCGAAGGGGACAGGGGCTGACGAGCAGTACTTC.

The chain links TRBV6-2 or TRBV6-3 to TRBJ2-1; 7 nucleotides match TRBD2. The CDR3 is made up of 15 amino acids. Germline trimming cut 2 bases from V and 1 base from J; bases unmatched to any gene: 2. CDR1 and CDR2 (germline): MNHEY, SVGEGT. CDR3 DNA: TGTGCCAGCAGTTACGAGGGAGGGTCCTACAATGAGCAGTTCTTC. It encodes CASSYEGGSYNEQFF.